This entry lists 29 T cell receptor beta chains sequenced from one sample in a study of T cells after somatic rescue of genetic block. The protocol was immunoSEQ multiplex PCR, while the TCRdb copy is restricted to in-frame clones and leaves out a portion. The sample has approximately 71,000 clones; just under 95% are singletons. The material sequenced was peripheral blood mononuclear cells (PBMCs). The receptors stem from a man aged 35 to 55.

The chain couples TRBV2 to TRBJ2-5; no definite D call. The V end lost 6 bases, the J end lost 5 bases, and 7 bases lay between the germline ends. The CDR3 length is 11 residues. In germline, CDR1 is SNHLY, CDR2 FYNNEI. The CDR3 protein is CASSPTETQYF. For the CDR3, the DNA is TGTGCCAGCAGCCCCACTGAGACCCAGTACTTC.

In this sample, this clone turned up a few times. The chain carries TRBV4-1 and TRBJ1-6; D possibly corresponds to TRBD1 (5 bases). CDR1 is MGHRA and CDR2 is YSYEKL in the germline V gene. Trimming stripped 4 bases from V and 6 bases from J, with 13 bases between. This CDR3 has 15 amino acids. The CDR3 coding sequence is TGCGCCAGCAGCCGAGGACAAGGCCCTAATTCACCCCTCCACTTT. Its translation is CASSRGQGPNSPLHF.

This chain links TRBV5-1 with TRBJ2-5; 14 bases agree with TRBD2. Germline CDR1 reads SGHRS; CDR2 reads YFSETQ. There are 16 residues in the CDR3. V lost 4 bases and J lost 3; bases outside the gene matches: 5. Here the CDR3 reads CASSPRLAGGEETQYF. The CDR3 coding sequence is TGCGCCAGCAGCCCGAGACTAGCGGGAGGGGAAGAGACCCAGTACTTC.

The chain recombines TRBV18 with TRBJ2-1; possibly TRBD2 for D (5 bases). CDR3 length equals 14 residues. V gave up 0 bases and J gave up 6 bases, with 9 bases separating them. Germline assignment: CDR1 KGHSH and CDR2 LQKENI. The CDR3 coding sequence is TGTGCCAGCTCACCACCGCCAGAGGGCAATGAGCAGTTCTTC. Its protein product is CASSPPPEGNEQFF.

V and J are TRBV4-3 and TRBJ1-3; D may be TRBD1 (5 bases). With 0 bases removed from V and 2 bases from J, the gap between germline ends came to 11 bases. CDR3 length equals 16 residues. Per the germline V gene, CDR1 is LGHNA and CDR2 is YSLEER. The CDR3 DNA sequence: TGCGCCAGCAGCCAAGACCCCCGCAGGGCTGGAAACACCATATATTTT. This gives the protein CASSQDPRRAGNTIYF.

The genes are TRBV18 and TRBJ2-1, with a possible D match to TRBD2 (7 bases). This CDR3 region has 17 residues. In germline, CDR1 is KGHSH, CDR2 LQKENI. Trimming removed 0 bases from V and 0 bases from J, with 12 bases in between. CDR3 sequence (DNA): TGTGCCAGCTCACCACCGTTAGGGGGGGCCTCCTACAATGAGCAGTTCTTC. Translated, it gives CASSPPLGGASYNEQFF. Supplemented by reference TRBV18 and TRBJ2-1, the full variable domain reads NAGVMQNPRHLVRRRGQEARLRCSPMKGHSHVYWYRQLPEEGLKFMVYLQKENIIDESGMPKERFSAEFPKEGPSILRIQQVVRGDSAAYFCASSPPLGGASYNEQFFGPGTRLTVL.

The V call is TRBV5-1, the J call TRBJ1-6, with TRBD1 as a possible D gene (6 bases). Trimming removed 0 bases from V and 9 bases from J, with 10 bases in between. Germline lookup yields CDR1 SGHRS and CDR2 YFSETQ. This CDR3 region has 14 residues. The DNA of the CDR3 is TGCGCCAGCAGCTTGGCGGGGGCAGGTTCACCCCTCCACTTT. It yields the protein CASSLAGAGSPLHF.

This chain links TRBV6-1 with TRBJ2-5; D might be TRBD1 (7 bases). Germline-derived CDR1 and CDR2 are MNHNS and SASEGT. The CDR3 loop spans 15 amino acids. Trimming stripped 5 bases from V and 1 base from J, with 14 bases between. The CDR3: CASSLARGVQETQYF. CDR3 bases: TGTGCCAGCAGTCTCGCCAGGGGGGTCCAAGAGACCCAGTACTTC.

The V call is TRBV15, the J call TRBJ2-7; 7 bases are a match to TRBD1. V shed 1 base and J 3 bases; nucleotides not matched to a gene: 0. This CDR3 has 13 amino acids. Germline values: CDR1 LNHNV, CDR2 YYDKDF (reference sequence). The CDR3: CATSRGDSYEQYF. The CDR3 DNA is TGTGCCACCAGCAGAGGGGACAGCTACGAGCAGTACTTC.

The chain's CDR3 is CASSYGDGNTEAFF. CDR3 in DNA: TGTGCCAGCAGTTACGGGGATGGGAACACTGAAGCTTTCTTT. J is TRBJ1-1 and V is TRBV6-5, with D hard to call. Germline V gives CDR1 MNHEY, CDR2 SVGAGI. The CDR3 is 14 amino acids. The ends were cut back, 2 bases at V and 1 base at J, with 8 bases in the middle.

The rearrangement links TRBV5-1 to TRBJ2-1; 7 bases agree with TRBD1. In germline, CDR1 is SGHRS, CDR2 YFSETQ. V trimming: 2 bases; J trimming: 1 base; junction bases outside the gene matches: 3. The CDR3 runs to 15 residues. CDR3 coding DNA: TGCGCCAGCAGCTTCAAACAGGGGTCCTACAATGAGCAGTTCTTC. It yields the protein CASSFKQGSYNEQFF.

The CDR3 nucleotides are TGTGCCTGGAGTGGGCGGACAGGAATCATAACTAATGAAAAACTGTTTTTT. Translating it yields CAWSGRTGIITNEKLFF. The rearrangement uses TRBV30 and TRBJ1-4; TRBD1 matches at 7 bases. Unmatched junction bases numbered 9, after V lost 1 base and J lost 1 base. The CDR3 covers 17 residues. Germline CDR1 and CDR2: GTSNPN and SVGIG (reference sequence).

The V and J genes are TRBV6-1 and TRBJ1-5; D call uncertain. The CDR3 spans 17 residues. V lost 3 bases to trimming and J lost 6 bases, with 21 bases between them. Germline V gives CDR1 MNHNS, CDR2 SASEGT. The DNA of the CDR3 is TGTGCCAGCAGTGATTGGAGGCGTAGGGTATTAGTTCAGCCCCAGCATTTT. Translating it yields CASSDWRRRVLVQPQHF.

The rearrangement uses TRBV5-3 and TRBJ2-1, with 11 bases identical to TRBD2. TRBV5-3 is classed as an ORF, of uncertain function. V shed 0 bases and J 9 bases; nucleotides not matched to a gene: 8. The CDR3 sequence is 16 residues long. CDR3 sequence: CARSLVASGGRSEQFF. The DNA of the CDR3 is TGTGCCAGAAGCTTGGTTGCTAGCGGGGGGCGTAGTGAGCAGTTCTTC.

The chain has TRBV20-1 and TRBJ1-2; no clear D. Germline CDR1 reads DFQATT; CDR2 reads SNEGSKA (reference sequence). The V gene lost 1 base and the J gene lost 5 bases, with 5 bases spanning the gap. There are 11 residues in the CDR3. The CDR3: CSARVQYGYTF. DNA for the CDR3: TGCAGTGCTAGAGTACAGTATGGCTACACCTTC.

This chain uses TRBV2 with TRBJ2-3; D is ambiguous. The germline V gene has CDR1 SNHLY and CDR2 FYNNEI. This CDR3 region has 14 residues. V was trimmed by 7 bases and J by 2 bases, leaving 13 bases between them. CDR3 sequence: CASTKDISTDTQYF. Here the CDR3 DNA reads TGTGCCAGCACGAAGGATATCTCCACAGATACGCAGTATTTT.

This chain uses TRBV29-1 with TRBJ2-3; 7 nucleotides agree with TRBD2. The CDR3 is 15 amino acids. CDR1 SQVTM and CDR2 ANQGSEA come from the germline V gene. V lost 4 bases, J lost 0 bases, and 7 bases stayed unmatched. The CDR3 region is CSVVASGVSTDTQYF. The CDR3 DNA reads TGCAGCGTTGTGGCTAGCGGAGTTAGCACAGATACGCAGTATTTT.

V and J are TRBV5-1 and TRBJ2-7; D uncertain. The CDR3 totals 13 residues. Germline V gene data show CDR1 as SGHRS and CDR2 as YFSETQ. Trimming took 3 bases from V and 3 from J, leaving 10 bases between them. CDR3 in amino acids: CASSSLQSYEQYF. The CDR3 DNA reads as TGCGCCAGCAGCTCACTCCAGAGCTACGAGCAGTACTTC.

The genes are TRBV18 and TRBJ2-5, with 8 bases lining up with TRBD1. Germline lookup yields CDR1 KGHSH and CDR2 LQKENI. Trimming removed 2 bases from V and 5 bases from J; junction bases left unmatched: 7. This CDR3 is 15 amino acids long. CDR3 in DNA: TGTGCCAGCTCACCAAGACAGGGGTCTGGGGAGACCCAGTACTTC. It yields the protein CASSPRQGSGETQYF. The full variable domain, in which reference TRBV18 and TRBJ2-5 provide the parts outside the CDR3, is NAGVMQNPRHLVRRRGQEARLRCSPMKGHSHVYWYRQLPEEGLKFMVYLQKENIIDESGMPKERFSAEFPKEGPSILRIQQVVRGDSAAYFCASSPRQGSGETQYFGPGTRLLVL.

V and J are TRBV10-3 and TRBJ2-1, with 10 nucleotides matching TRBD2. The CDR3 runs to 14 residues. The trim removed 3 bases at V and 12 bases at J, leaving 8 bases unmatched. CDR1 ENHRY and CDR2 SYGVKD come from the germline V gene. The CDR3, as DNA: TGTGCCATCAGTGATAGCGGGGGGCCCTCGGGGCAGTTCTTC. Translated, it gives CAISDSGGPSGQFF.

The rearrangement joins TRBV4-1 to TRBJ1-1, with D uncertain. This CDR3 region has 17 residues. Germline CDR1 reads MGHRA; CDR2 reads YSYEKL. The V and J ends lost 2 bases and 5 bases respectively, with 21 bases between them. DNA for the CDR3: TGCGCCAGCAGCCAAAATAGCCGGGTTGGTATTGGAACTGAAGCTTTCTTT. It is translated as CASSQNSRVGIGTEAFF.

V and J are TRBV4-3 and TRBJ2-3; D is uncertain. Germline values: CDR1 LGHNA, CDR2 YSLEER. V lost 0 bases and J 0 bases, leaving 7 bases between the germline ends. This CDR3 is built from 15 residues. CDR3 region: CASSQDSISTDTQYF. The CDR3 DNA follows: TGCGCCAGCAGCCAAGATAGCATTAGCACAGATACGCAGTATTTT.

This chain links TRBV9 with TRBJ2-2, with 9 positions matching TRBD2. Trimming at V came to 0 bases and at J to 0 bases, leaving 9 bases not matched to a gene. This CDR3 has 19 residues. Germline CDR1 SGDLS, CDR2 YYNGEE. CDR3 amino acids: CASSVGLTSGYANTGELFF. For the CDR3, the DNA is TGTGCCAGCAGCGTAGGTCTCACTAGCGGGTACGCGAACACCGGGGAGCTGTTTTTT.

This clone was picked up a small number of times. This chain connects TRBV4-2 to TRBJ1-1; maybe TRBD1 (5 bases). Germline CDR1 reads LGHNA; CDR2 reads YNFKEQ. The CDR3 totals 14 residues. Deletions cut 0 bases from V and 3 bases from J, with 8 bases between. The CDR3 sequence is CASSQEGTYTEAFF. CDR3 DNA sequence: TGTGCCAGCAGCCAAGAAGGGACTTACACTGAAGCTTTCTTT.

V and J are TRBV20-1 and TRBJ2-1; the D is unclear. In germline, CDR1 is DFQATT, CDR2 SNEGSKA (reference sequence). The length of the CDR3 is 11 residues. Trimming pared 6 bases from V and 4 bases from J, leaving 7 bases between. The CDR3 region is CSARRYNEQFF. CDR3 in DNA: TGCAGTGCACGCCGGTACAATGAGCAGTTCTTC.

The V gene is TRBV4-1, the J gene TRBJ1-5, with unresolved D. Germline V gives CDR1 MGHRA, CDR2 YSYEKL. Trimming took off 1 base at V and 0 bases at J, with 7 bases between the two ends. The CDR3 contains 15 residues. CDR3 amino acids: CASSQVAGSNQPQHF. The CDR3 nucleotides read TGCGCCAGCAGCCAAGTAGCGGGTAGCAATCAGCCCCAGCATTTT.

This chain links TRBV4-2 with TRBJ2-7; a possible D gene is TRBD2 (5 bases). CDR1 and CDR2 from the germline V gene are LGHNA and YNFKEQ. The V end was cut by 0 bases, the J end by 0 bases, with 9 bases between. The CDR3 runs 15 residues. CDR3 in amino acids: CASSQEGASSYEQYF. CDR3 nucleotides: TGTGCCAGCAGCCAAGAGGGAGCGAGCTCCTACGAGCAGTACTTC.

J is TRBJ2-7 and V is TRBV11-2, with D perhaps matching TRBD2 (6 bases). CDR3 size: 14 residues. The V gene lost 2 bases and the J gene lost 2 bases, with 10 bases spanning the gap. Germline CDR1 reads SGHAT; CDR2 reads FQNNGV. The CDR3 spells CASSLLGGTYEQYF. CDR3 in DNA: TGTGCCAGCAGCTTACTTGGGGGGACCTACGAGCAGTACTTC.

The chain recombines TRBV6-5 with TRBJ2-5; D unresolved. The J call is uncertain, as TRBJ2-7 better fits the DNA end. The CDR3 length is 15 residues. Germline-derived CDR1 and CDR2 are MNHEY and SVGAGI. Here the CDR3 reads CASSYGSMSSYEQYF. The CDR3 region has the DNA TGTGCCAGCAGTTACGGTTCCATGTCGTCCTACGAGCAGTACTTC.